A selection of T cell receptor beta chains follows, all from one sample in a study of HIV-infected patients and healthy controls. TCRdb re-called the 5' RACE reads through MiXCR, storing one row per CDR3 protein. The profile covers fewer than 20,000 distinct CDR3 sequences, with 6.5% to 7.5% appearing a single time and around 7.9% taken by the ten largest. What was sequenced was blood. Receptors originate from an adult in good health. Both conserved end residues are part of each CDR3. The D gene is left open where the match is weak. Size is omitted from some rows. Given values are once, few, many or a class for expanded clones.

J	D	V	size	CDR3	DNA
TRBJ2-3	TRBD2	TRBV13	NA	CASRTGGSKLDTQYF	TGTGCCAGCAGGACGGGAGGCTCCAAGTTAGATACGCAGTATTTT
TRBJ2-7	NA	TRBV3-1	many	CASSRGELATPYEQYF	TGTGCCAGCAGCCGGGGGGAACTAGCTACTCCCTACGAGCAGTACTTC
TRBJ2-7	NA	TRBV7-2	many	CASSLVGLGEQYF	TGTGCCAGCAGCTTAGTCGGTTTGGGCGAGCAGTACTTC
TRBJ1-1	TRBD1	TRBV3-1	many	CASSPLRQGSTEAFF	TGTGCCAGCAGCCCCCTTAGACAGGGTTCCACTGAAGCTTTCTTT
TRBJ1-2	NA	TRBV5-1	NA	CASSPEGSAHGYTF	TGCGCCAGCAGCCCGGAGGGGAGTGCGCATGGCTACACCTTC
TRBJ1-1	NA	TRBV6-2/TRBV6-3	large	CASSETVDGPRAEAFF	TGTGCCAGCAGTGAAACCGTTGATGGACCCCGGGCTGAAGCTTTCTTT
TRBJ2-1	NA	TRBV7-9	many	CASTLGVYNNEQFF	TGTGCCAGCACCCTAGGTGTCTACAACAATGAGCAGTTCTTC
TRBJ1-1	TRBD1	TRBV7-9	many	CASSSHLTGRTEAFF	TGTGCCAGCAGCTCGCACCTGACAGGGAGGACTGAAGCTTTCTTT
TRBJ1-2	TRBD1	TRBV5-6	many	CASRQEDRELSGYTF	TGTGCCAGCAGGCAGGAAGACAGGGAGCTCTCAGGCTACACCTTC
TRBJ2-5	NA	TRBV2	few	CASRRKEETQYF	TGTGCCAGCAGGCGTAAGGAAGAGACCCAGTACTTC
TRBJ2-3	NA	TRBV5-4	many	CASSLHRDTDTQYF	TGTGCCAGCAGCTTACACAGGGACACAGATACGCAGTATTTT
TRBJ2-3	NA	TRBV11-2	medium-sized	CASSLRLQGPPDTQYF	TGTGCCAGCAGCTTACGCCTTCAGGGTCCCCCAGATACGCAGTATTTT
TRBJ1-1	NA	TRBV7-2	medium-sized	CASSLYPKNTEAFF	TGTGCCAGCAGCTTATATCCGAAGAACACTGAAGCTTTCTTT
TRBJ1-1	NA	TRBV7-9	few	CASSANNGVNTEAFF	TGTGCCAGCAGCGCAAACAACGGGGTAAACACTGAAGCTTTCTTT
TRBJ2-1	NA	TRBV18	many	CASSLPGINNEQFF	TGTGCCAGCTCCCTTCCCGGGATAAACAATGAGCAGTTCTTC
TRBJ1-1	TRBD1	TRBV7-9	many	CASSLGTGGGWTEAFF	TGTGCCAGCAGCTTAGGGACAGGGGGCGGATGGACTGAAGCTTTCTTT
TRBJ2-3	TRBD2	TRBV3-1	medium-sized	CASSQEASGGTDTQYF	TGTGCCAGCAGCCAAGAGGCTAGCGGGGGGACAGATACGCAGTATTTT
TRBJ1-1	NA	TRBV19	NA	CASKESGTITLEAFF	TGTGCCAGTAAGGAATCCGGGACTATAACCTTGGAAGCTTTCTTT
TRBJ2-1	TRBD2	TRBV12-3/TRBV12-4	many	CASSTGGPTGEQFF	TGTGCCAGCAGTACGGGGGGGCCTACTGGTGAGCAGTTCTTC
TRBJ1-1	NA	TRBV30	many	CAWSRLRANGNTEAFF	TGTGCCTGGAGTCGCCTAAGGGCCAACGGGAACACTGAAGCTTTCTTT
TRBJ1-5	NA	TRBV5-1	NA	CASSLSGGQPQHF	TGCGCCAGCAGCTTATCAGGCGGCCAGCCCCAGCATTTT
TRBJ1-1	NA	TRBV7-9	many	CASSLVKGPSNTEAFF	TGTGCCAGCAGCTTAGTCAAAGGGCCATCGAACACTGAAGCTTTCTTT
TRBJ1-2	NA	TRBV19	many	CASTEDRYYGYTF	TGTGCCAGTACAGAAGACAGGTACTATGGCTACACCTTC
TRBJ1-5	NA	TRBV10-3	many	CATGLASEGQPQHF	TGTGCCACCGGGTTAGCGTCGGAGGGGCAGCCCCAGCATTTT
TRBJ2-1	NA	TRBV7-2	many	CASSLTVGQFF	TGTGCCAGCAGCTTAACTGTTGGGCAGTTCTTC